This is a list of T cell receptor beta chains from one sample in a study of blood T cell repertoires in COVID-19. Method: immunoSEQ multiplex PCR; TCRdb's copy keeps in-frame clones and lacks some. The sample holds almost 55,000 clones, approximately 82% seen once. The specimen was peripheral blood. These receptors were collected from a human donor in a cohort sampled during active COVID-19. The CDR3 runs from the conserved cysteine through the conserved F or W. Each record gives: D gene, V gene, J gene, CDR3 protein, CDR3 DNA. D genes are given only for firm matches.

>-|TRBV11-2|TRBJ1-2
CASSLVGAGSLGYTF
TGTGCCAGCAGCTTAGTAGGCGCAGGAAGCCTAGGCTACACCTTC
>-|TRBV6-5|TRBJ1-5
CARIGGGNQPQHF
TGTGCCCGGATAGGGGGTGGCAATCAGCCCCAGCATTTT
>-|TRBV5-1|TRBJ1-1
CASSSSYGSEAFF
TGCGCCAGCAGCTCCTCATACGGGAGTGAAGCTTTCTTT
>-|TRBV2|TRBJ2-3
CASSDGGLSTDTQYF
TGTGCCAGCAGTGATGGCGGGCTCAGCACAGATACGCAGTATTTT
>-|TRBV5-8|TRBJ2-3
CASSLVRGADTQYF
TGTGCCAGCAGCTTGGTCAGGGGCGCAGATACGCAGTATTTT
>TRBD1|TRBV9|TRBJ2-3
CASSAYRGRATDTQYF
TGTGCCAGCAGCGCTTACAGGGGGCGGGCGACAGATACGCAGTATTTT
>TRBD1|TRBV3-1/TRBV3-2|TRBJ1-3
CASSQGGDRTGNTIYF
TGTGCCAGCAGCCAAGGAGGGGACAGAACTGGAAACACCATATATTTT
>-|TRBV3-1/TRBV3-2|TRBJ1-2
CASSQGQFYGYTF
TGTGCCAGCAGCCAAGGACAGTTCTATGGCTACACCTTC
>TRBD2|TRBV9|TRBJ2-3
CASSGVAGGADTQYF
TGTGCCAGCAGCGGAGTAGCGGGGGGTGCAGATACGCAGTATTTT
>TRBD2|TRBV6-5|TRBJ2-5
CASSYSASGGQETQYF
TGTGCCAGCAGTTACTCGGCTAGCGGGGGACAAGAGACCCAGTACTTC
>-|TRBV4-1|TRBJ1-1
CASSHSGTQNTEAFF
TGCGCCAGCAGCCATTCAGGGACTCAGAACACTGAAGCTTTCTTT